The clone carrying this T cell receptor beta chain was counted at least ten times. The antigen is undetermined. Sorting isolated naive CD8 T cells as CD8+CD4-CCR7+CD45RA+ events. V lost 3 bases and J 4 bases, leaving 18 bases between the germline ends. This CDR3 contains 16 residues. These data come from a study of molecular identifiers for immune sequencing clone quantification. Regarding the study as a whole: Clonotypes surpassing 20 RNA copies contained over 97% of effector molecules, versus under 1% in naive cells.

From the PCR reads, TCRdb called clonotypes with MiXCR, one entry per CDR3 protein. The sample records about 100,000 distinct CDR3 sequences, roughly a third being singletons. This chain joins TRBV12-3 or TRBV12-4 and TRBJ1-1, with a weak D call TRBD1 (6 bases). The clonotype originates from a human donor in good health. Some libraries in this study had Jurkat cell RNA spiked in. Sequenced material: naive CD8+ T cells from blood, with Jurkat cell RNA spiked in. Subset specified: FACS-sorted CD8+CD4-CCR7+CD45RA+ naive T cells. For the CDR3, the DNA is TGTGCCAGCAGTTTTCTCCGGGGGCGTATTGGCACTGAAGCTTTCTTT. The encoded protein is CASSFLRGRIGTEAFF.